Included here is one T cell receptor (beta chain) sequence, with context. Its antigen is still unknown. CDR1 and CDR2 from the germline V gene are LGHNA and YNFKEQ. The CDR3 has 14 amino acids. Losses at the gene ends were 2 bases for V and 4 bases for J; bases not matched to a gene: 3. TCRdb processed the RT-PCR reads anew with MiXCR; each CDR3 protein has one entry. The table has hundreds of thousands of distinct CDR3 sequences, 14% seen once; the top ten hold about 7.6%. These data originate in a study of response to subunit inactivated influenza vaccine. Study-wide findings and caveats: Authors suggested each seasonal influenza vaccination recruits few new T cells.

The V call is TRBV4-2, the J call TRBJ2-3; 7 bases are a match to TRBD2. This clonotype was obtained from a middle-aged man who received an inactivated influenza vaccine. The sequences come from PBMCs from blood, collected about 14 days before vaccination. CDR3 sequence: CASSQNRGADTQYF. As DNA, the CDR3 is TGTGCCAGCAGCCAAAATCGGGGGGCAGATACGCAGTATTTT.